The clone carrying this TCR beta chain was seen a handful of times. The antigen is unknown. Germline CDR1 and CDR2: DFQATT and SNEGSKA (reference sequence). V was shortened by 3 bases and J by 4 bases, with 19 bases between the two germline ends. This CDR3 comprises 15 residues. This sample was taken from a study of T-cell reconstitution after alpha-beta-depleted transplantation in children. General study results and limits: The authors attributed T-cell counts and diversity one year after transplant mostly to newly produced T cells. Some patients owed their high day-60 TCRbeta diversity to surviving recipient T cells and thymic progenitors. At around two months after transplant, the alpha-beta T cells were reportedly derived from several hundred expanded clones that came from non-depleted graft cells.

Researchers prepared the TCRbeta library using unique molecular identifiers, the study reports. TCRdb processed the PCR reads anew with MiXCR; each CDR3 protein has one entry. The sample carries fewer than 750,000 distinct CDR3 sequences, more than 20% recorded once. V usage is TRBV20-1 and J usage is TRBJ2-7, with a possible D match to TRBD2 (5 bases). The source is a boy in the first two years of life who had a stem cell transplant for acute myeloid leukemia, so the T cells may come from the graft donor. Source: PBMCs, mostly from graft donor cells, taken 360 days after TCRalphabeta/CD19-depleted stem cell transplant. In DNA, the CDR3 is TGCAGTGCTAGTGCTGGGCTGGGCGGAGGATACGAGCAGTACGTC. This encodes CSASAGLGGGYEQYV.